The rows below give T cell receptor beta chains drawn from one sample of a study of CD8 T cells in Susac syndrome. TCRdb itself ran the immunoSEQ multiplex PCR reads through MiXCR, one entry per CDR3 protein. The table includes about 50,000 distinct CDR3 sequences, 93% detected once. Sequencing used CD8+ T cells from PBMCs. Every receptor here comes from a human donor with multiple sclerosis. Both conserved end residues are part of each CDR3.

v_call cdr3_aa
TRBV7-9 CASSFSEQGDPYEQYF
TRBV15 CATSPVGTGGYEQYF
TRBV19 CASSSVPNTEAFF
TRBV19 CASTPREGHTDTQYF
TRBV15 CATSRDLAASYEQYF
TRBV24-1 CATRGTHRDTEAFF
TRBV3-1 CASSQDSGTRRTDTQYF
TRBV4-1 CASSQDLGAKTQYF
TRBV28 CASSLEYVYEQYF
TRBV7-2 CASSPITSPGELFF
TRBV24-1 CATSDPTNSAGGTDTQYF
TRBV5-4 CASSGPGQFYEQYF
TRBV2 CASITGQQSTDTQYF
TRBV2 CASSRRGERNEQFF
TRBV6-5 CASSYMGSHGYTF
TRBV5-1 CASPLDTSTDTQYF
TRBV7-8 CASSVVVLPQETQYF
TRBV24-1 CATSDGYEQYF
TRBV27 CASSSQGTNTGELFF
TRBV5-5 CASSRRDRVSVYGYTF
TRBV2 CASIKTSRNEQFF
TRBV7-2 CASILWNSEAFF
TRBV28 CASRSHAGPHNEQFF
TRBV29-1 CSVVWQGAQHF
TRBV5-1 CASSLTGPSEQYF
TRBV4-1 CASSQAGGGAGELFF
TRBV4-2 CASSQGTSGGPDTQYF
TRBV19 CASSPRTGIDNQPQHF
TRBV7-9 CASSKGAGELFF
TRBV9 CASNPEYGANTGELFF
TRBV7-6 CASSPGGTEAFF
TRBV19 CASSASWGGAYEQYF
TRBV28 CASSPDRERTEAFF
TRBV28 CASRRWTDNTEAFF
TRBV7-3 CASSPLGSMNTEAFF
TRBV12-3/TRBV12-4 CASRPGGYEQYF
TRBV28 CASTQDRLYEQYF
TRBV6-2/TRBV6-3 CASSYTSGGYNEQFF
TRBV6-1 CASSGRGFGAEAFF
TRBV7-9 CASSPKVVRLLNTEAFF
TRBV18 CASSPRTGMRDNEQFF
TRBV12-3/TRBV12-4 CASSGPLGNYGYTF
TRBV12-3/TRBV12-4 CASSLGRTDTQYF
TRBV28 CASNDGTGNTEAFF
TRBV20-1 CSAADRFSYEQYF